A selection of T cell receptor beta chains follows, all from one sample in a study of T cells after yellow fever vaccination. TCRdb passed the 5' RACE reads through MiXCR, listing each CDR3 protein once. The table has some 420,000 distinct CDR3 sequences, 18% seen once. This specimen consisted of PBMCs, obtained before the yellow fever booster vaccination. The receptors stem from a man between 18 and 29 years old who received the YFV17D yellow fever vaccine. Both conserved end residues are part of each CDR3. The D gene is left open where the match is weak.

cdr3_aa j_call v_call d_call
CASTPAGNTEAFF TRBJ1-1 TRBV6-2/TRBV6-3 -
CASSEGQGVISYEQYF TRBJ2-7 TRBV5-1 TRBD1
CASSLSGGYTEAFF TRBJ1-1 TRBV7-8 TRBD1
CSVEADSNNEQFF TRBJ2-1 TRBV29-1 -
CARGGSPNTEAFF TRBJ1-1 TRBV5-5 -
CASSPGPAATYGYTF TRBJ1-2 TRBV7-9 -
CASSSPFRGYNEQFF TRBJ2-1 TRBV11-2 TRBD1
CSARVQGVLGEQYF TRBJ2-7 TRBV20-1 -
CAWSVRGTSSYEQYF TRBJ2-7 TRBV30 TRBD2
CASSFGPPNSNQPQHF TRBJ1-5 TRBV27 -
CASSLALAGTPQETQYF TRBJ2-5 TRBV5-1 -
CASNRGVFYGYTF TRBJ1-2 TRBV6-2/TRBV6-3 -
CASSQRGDGNTIYF TRBJ1-3 TRBV7-2 -
CASRGTGIGQPQHF TRBJ1-5 TRBV12-3/TRBV12-4 TRBD1
CASSLDFKNIQYF TRBJ2-4 TRBV5-5 -
CASSQDPGQGGEKLFF TRBJ1-4 TRBV4-2 TRBD1
CASSAGLAHNEQFF TRBJ2-1 TRBV4-2 TRBD2
CASSLVRPWQGLVETQYF TRBJ2-5 TRBV7-8 -
CASSFGLAGAYNEQFF TRBJ2-1 TRBV11-2 TRBD2
CASSQVETGQSTSPLHF TRBJ1-6 TRBV4-1 TRBD1
CASSQGAPDEQYF TRBJ2-7 TRBV4-1 -
CASSVASVGMGETQYF TRBJ2-5 TRBV9 -
CAISEGGTGGTDTQYF TRBJ2-3 TRBV10-3 TRBD1
CASSQDAGTGANVLTF TRBJ2-6 TRBV4-3 -
CASSLTRTSAGELFF TRBJ2-2 TRBV7-2 TRBD2
CASSYGPGRVSYGYTF TRBJ1-2 TRBV6-5 -
CASSLYHAGIGTDTQYF TRBJ2-3 TRBV7-8 -
CASSLALDTSEGDTQYF TRBJ2-3 TRBV7-8 -
CSASLHRQVSYGYTF TRBJ1-2 TRBV20-1 -
CASSFNGQGLSPLHF TRBJ1-6 TRBV5-1 TRBD1
CASSLLGLTNTGELFF TRBJ2-2 TRBV7-2 -
CASSQDQLYETQYF TRBJ2-5 TRBV4-3 -
CASSEGGIRQPQHF TRBJ1-5 TRBV12-3/TRBV12-4 -